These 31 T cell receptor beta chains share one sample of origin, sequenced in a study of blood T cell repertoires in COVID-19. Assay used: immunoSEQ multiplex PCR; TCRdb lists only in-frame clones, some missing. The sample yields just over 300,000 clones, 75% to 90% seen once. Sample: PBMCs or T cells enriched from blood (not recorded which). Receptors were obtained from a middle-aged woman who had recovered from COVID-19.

In nucleotides, the CDR3 is TGTGCCACCACTACCGGAGAAAATTCACCCCTCCACTTT. This codes for CATTTGENSPLHF. The chain joins TRBV10-3 to TRBJ1-6; D call uncertain. CDR3 length: 13 amino acids. Between the trimmed V and J ends, which lost 10 bases and 7 bases, there was a span of 14 bases. Germline V gives CDR1 ENHRY, CDR2 SYGVKD.

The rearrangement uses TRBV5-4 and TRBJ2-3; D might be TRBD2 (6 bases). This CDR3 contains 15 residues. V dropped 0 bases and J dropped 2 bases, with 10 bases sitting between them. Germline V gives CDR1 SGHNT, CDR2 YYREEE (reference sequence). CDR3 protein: CASSLGAGNTDTQYF. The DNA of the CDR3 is TGTGCCAGCAGCTTGGGGGCGGGGAACACAGATACGCAGTATTTT.

CDR3 sequence (DNA): TGTGCCAGCAGCCTCCGGGACAGCTTCAATCAGCCCCAGCATTTT. Protein product: CASSLRDSFNQPQHF. The chain uses TRBV7-2 and TRBJ1-5, with 7 positions matching TRBD1. The CDR3 sequence is 15 residues long. CDR1 is SGHTA and CDR2 is FQGNSA in the germline V gene. J was trimmed by 3 bases and V by 5 bases; bases with no gene match: 7.

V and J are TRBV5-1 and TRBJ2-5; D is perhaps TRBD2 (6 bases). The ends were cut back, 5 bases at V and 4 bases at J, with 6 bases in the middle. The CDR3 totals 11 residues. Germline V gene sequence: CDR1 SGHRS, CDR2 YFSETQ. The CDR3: CASRGGETQYF. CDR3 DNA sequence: TGCGCCAGCAGGGGGGGAGAGACCCAGTACTTC.

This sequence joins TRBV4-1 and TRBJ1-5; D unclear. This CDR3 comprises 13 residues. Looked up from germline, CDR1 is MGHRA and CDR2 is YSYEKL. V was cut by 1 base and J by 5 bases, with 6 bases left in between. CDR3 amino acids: CASSQGGYQPQHF. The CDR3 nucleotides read TGCGCCAGCAGCCAAGGAGGTTATCAGCCCCAGCATTTT.

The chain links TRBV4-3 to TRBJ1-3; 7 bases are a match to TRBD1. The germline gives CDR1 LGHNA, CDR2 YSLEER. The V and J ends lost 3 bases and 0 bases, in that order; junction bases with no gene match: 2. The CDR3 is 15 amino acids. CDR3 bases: TGCGCCAGCAGCCAGACAGGGAACTCTGGAAACACCATATATTTT. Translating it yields CASSQTGNSGNTIYF.

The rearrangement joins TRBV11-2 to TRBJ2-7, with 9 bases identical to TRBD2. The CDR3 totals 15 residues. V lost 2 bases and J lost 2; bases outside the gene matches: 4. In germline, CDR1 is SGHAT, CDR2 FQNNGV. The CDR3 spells CASSLRTSETYEQYF. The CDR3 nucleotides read TGTGCCAGCAGCTTACGGACTAGCGAGACCTACGAGCAGTACTTC. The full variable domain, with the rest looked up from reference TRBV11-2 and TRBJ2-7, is EAGVAQSPRYKIIEKRQSVAFWCNPISGHATLYWYQQILGQGPKLLIQFQNNGVVDDSQLPKDRFSAERLKGVDSTLKIQPAKLEDSAVYLCASSLRTSETYEQYFGPGTRLTVT.

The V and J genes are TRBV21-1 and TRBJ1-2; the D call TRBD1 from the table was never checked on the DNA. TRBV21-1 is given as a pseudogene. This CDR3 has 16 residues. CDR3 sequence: CASSKVPQVDAYGYTF. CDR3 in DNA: TGTGCCAGCAGCAAAGTGCCACAGGTGGATGCCTATGGCTACACCTTC.

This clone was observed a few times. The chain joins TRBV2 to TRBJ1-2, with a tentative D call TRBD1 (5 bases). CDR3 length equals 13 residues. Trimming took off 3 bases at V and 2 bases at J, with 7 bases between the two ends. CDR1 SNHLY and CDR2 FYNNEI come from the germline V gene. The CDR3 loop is CASSESGNYGYTF. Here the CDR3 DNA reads TGTGCCAGCAGTGAGTCAGGGAACTATGGCTACACCTTC.

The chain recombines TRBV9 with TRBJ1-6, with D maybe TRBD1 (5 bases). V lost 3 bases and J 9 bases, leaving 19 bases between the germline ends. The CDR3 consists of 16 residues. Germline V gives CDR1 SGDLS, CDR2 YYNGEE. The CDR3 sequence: CASSARGEGQGSPLHF. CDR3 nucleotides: TGTGCCAGCAGCGCCCGGGGGGAGGGGCAGGGTTCACCCCTCCACTTT.

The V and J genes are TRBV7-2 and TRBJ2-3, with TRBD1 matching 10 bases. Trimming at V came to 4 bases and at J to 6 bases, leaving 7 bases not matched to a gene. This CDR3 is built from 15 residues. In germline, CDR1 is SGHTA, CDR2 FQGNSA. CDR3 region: CASSSSGTGADTQYF. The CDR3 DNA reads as TGTGCCAGCAGCTCATCCGGGACAGGGGCCGATACGCAGTATTTT.

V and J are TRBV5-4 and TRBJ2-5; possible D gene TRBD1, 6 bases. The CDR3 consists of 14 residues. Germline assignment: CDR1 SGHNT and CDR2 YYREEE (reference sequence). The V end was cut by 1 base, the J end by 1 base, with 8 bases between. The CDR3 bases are TGTGCCAGCAGCTTGAGGACAGCCCAAGAGACCCAGTACTTC. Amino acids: CASSLRTAQETQYF.

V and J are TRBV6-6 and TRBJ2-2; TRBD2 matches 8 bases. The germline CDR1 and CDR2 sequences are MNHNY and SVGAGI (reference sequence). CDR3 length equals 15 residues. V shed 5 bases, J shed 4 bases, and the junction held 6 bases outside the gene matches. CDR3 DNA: TGTGCCAGCAGTAGGAGCGGGGGCTCCACCGGGGAGCTGTTTTTT. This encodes CASSRSGGSTGELFF.

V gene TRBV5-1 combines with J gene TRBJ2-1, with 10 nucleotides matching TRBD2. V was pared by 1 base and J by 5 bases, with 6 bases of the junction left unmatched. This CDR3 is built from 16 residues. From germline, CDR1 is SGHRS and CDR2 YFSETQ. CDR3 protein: CASSLYPSGGNNEQFF. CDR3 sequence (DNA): TGCGCCAGCAGCTTGTATCCTAGCGGGGGTAACAATGAGCAGTTCTTC.

CDR3 sequence: CAWSVEGYEQYF. CDR3 bases: TGTGCCTGGAGTGTTGAGGGCTACGAGCAGTACTTC. V and J are TRBV30 and TRBJ2-7; D might be TRBD2 (5 bases). This CDR3 spans 12 amino acids. From germline, CDR1 is GTSNPN and CDR2 SVGIG (reference sequence). With 0 bases removed from V and 3 bases from J, the gap between germline ends came to 6 bases.

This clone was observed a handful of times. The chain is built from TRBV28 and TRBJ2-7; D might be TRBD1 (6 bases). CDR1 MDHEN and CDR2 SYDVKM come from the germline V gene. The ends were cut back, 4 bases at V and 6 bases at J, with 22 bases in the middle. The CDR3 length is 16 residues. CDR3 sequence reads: CASSWAGGGQLAEQYF. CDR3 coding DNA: TGTGCCAGCAGTTGGGCCGGAGGTGGACAGCTTGCCGAGCAGTACTTC.

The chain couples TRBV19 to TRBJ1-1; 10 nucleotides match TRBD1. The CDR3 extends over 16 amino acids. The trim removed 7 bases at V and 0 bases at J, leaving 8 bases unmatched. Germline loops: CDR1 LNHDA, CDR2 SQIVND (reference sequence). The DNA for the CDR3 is TGTGCCAGTACTATCTATGGGACAGGGGTGAACACTGAAGCTTTCTTT. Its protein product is CASTIYGTGVNTEAFF.

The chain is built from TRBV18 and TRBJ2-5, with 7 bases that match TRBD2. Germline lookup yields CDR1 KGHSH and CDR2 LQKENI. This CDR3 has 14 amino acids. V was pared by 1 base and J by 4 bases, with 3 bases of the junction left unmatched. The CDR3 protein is CASSPLTGGETQYF. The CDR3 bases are TGTGCCAGCTCACCACTAACGGGGGGAGAGACCCAGTACTTC.

Here the CDR3 reads CASSLVTVGDYGYTF. CDR3 in DNA: TGTGCCAGCAGCTTAGTAACGGTAGGAGACTATGGCTACACCTTC. This sequence joins TRBV7-9 and TRBJ1-2; D ambiguous. This CDR3 has 15 residues. Germline CDR1 and CDR2: SEHNR and FQNEAQ (reference sequence). V was pared by 1 base and J by 3 bases, with 12 bases between.

The CDR3 DNA follows: TGTGCCAGTAGTATTGGTGGAGCGGGGGAAAGGGGCTACACCTTC. Its translation: CASSIGGAGERGYTF. This chain links TRBV19 with TRBJ1-2; possibly TRBD1 for D (5 bases). Germline V gene sequence: CDR1 LNHDA, CDR2 SQIVND (reference sequence). The V and J ends lost 3 bases and 8 bases respectively, with 19 bases between them. The CDR3 consists of 15 residues.

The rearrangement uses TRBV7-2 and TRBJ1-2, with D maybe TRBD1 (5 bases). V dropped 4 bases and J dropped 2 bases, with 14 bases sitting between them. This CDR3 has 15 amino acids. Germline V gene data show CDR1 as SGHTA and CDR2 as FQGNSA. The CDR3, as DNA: TGTGCCAGCAGCTCGAAGACAGAACCCAACTATGGCTACACCTTC. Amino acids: CASSSKTEPNYGYTF. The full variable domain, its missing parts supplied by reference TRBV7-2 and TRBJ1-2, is GAGVSQSPSNKVTEKGKDVELRCDPISGHTALYWYRQSLGQGLEFLIYFQGNSAPDKSGLPSDRFSAERTGGSVSTLTIQRTQQEDSAVYLCASSSKTEPNYGYTFGSGTRLTVV.

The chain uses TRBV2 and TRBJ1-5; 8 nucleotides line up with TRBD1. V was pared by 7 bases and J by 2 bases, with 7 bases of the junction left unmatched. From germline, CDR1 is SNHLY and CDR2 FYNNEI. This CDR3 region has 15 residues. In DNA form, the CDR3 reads TGTGCCAGCACAGTCAGGGGGCCGGGCAATCAGCCCCAGCATTTT. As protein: CASTVRGPGNQPQHF.

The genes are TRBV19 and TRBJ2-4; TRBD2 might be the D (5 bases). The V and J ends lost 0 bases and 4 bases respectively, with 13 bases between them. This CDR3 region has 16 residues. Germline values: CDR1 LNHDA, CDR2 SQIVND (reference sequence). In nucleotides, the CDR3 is TGTGCCAGTAGTATAGAGCTTCTAGCCCCTAAAAACATTCAGTACTTC. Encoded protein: CASSIELLAPKNIQYF. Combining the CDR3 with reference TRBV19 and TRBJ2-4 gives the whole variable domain DGGITQSPKYLFRKEGQNVTLSCEQNLNHDAMYWYRQDPGQGLRLIYYSQIVNDFQKGDIAEGYSVSREKKESFPLTVTSAQKNPTAFYLCASSIELLAPKNIQYFGAGTRLSVL.

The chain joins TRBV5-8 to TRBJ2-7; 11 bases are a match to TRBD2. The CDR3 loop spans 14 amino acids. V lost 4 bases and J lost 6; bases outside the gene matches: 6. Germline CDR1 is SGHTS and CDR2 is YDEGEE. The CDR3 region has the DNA TGTGCCAGCAGCATACTAGCGGGAGAGTCCGAGCAGTACTTC. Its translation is CASSILAGESEQYF.

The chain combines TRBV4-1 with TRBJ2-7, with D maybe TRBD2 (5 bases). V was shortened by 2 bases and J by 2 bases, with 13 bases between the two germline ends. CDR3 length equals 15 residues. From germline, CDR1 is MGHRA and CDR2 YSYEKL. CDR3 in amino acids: CASSQPQYGAYEQYF. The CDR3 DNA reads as TGCGCCAGCAGCCAACCCCAGTACGGGGCCTACGAGCAGTACTTC.

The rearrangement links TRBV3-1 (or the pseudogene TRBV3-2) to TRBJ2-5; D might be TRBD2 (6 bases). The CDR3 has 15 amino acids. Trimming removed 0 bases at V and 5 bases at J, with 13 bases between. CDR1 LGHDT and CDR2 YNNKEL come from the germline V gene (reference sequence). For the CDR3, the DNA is TGTGCCAGCAGCCAAGATGACCGGGGGAGGGAGACCCAGTACTTC. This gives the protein CASSQDDRGRETQYF.

The CDR3, as DNA: TGTGCCAGCAGAGGGGCCGCTAACTATGGCTACACCTTC. This encodes CASRGAANYGYTF. The V call is TRBV6-6, the J call TRBJ1-2, with D possibly matching TRBD1 (5 bases). V gave up 6 bases and J gave up 0 bases, with 8 bases separating them. The V gene's germline CDR1 is MNHNY and CDR2 SVGAGI (reference sequence). This CDR3 has 13 residues.

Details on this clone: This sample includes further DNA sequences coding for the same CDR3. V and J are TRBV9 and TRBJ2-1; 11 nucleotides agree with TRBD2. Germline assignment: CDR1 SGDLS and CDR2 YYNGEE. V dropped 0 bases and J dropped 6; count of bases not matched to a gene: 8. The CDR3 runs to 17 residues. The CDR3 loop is CASSVEGLAGGRNEQFF. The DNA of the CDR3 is TGTGCCAGCAGCGTAGAAGGTCTAGCGGGAGGTCGCAATGAGCAGTTCTTC. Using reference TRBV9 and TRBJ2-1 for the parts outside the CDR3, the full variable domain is DSGVTQTPKHLITATGQRVTLRCSPRSGDLSVYWYQQSLDQGLQFLIQYYNGEERAKGNILERFSAQQFPDLHSELNLSSLELGDSALYFCASSVEGLAGGRNEQFFGPGTRLTVL.

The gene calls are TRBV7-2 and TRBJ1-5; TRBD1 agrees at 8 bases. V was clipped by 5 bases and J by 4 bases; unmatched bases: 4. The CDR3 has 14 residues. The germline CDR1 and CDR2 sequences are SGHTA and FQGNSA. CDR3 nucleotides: TGTGCCAGCAGCGTCCGGACAGGGAATCAGCCCCAGCATTTT. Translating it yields CASSVRTGNQPQHF.

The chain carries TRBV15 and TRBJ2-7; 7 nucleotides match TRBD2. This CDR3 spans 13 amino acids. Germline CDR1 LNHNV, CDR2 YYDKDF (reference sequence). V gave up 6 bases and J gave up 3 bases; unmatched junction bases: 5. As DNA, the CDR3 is TGTGCCACCAGGAAAGGGGAGGGCTACGAGCAGTACTTC. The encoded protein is CATRKGEGYEQYF.

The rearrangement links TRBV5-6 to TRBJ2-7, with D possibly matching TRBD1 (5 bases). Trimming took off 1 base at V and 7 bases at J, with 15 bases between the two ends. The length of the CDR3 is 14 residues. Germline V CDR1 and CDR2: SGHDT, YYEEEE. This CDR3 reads CASSLQVGAGEQYF. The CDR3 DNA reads TGTGCCAGCAGCTTGCAGGTTGGAGCAGGGGAGCAGTACTTC.